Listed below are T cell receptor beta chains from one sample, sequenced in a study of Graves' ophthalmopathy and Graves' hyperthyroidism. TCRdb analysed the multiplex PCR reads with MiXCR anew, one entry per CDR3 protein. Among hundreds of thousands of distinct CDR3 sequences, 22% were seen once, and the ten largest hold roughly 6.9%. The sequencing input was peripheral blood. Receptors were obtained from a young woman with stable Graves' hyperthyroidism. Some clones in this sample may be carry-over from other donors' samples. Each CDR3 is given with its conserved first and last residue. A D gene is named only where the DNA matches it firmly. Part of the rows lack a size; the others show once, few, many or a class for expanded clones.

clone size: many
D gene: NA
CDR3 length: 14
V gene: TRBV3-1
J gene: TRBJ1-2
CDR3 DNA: TGTGCCAGCGGTCCCGGAAGTACTAACTATGGCTACACCTTC
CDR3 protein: CASGPGSTNYGYTF

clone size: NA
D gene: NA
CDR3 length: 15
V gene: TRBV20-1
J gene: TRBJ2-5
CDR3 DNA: TGCAGTGCTAGAGATCAGGAGGGGGCTGTCGAGACCCAGTACTTC
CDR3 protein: CSARDQEGAVETQYF

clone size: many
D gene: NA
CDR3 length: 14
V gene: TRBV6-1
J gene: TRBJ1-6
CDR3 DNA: TGTGCCAGCAGTGAGATGAAGGGGAATTCACCCCTCCACTTT
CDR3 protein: CASSEMKGNSPLHF

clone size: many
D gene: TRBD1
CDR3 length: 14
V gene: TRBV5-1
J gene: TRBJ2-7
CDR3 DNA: TGCGCCAGCAGCTTGGAGGGACAGACCTACGAGCAGTACTTC
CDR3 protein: CASSLEGQTYEQYF

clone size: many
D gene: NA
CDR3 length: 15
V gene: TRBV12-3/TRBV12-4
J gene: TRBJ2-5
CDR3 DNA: TGTGCCAGCAGTCCGGGACGACCTGGGGAGGAGACCCAGTACTTC
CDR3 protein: CASSPGRPGEETQYF

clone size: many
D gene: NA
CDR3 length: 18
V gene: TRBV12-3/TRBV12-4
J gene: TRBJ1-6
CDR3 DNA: TGTGCCAGCAGCCCAAGGGTGGGGTGGGGATCCTATAATTCACCCCTCCACTTT
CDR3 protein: CASSPRVGWGSYNSPLHF

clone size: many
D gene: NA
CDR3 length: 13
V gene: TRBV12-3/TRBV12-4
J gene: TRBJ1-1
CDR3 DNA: TGTGCCAGTCAAATCAGGGTTGTCACTGAAGCTTTCTTT
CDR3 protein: CASQIRVVTEAFF

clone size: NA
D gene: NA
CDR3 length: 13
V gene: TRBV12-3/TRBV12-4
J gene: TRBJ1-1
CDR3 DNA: TGTGCCAGCACTCGTCAGTCGAACACTGAAGCTTTCTTT
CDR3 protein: CASTRQSNTEAFF

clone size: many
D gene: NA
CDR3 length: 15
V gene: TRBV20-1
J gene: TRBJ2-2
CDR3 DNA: TGCAGTGCTGAGGGGAGGACGGTGAACACCGGGGAGCTGTTTTTT
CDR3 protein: CSAEGRTVNTGELFF

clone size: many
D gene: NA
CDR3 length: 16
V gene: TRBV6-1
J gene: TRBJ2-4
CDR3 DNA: TGTGCCAGCAGAACTGGGACATTTCTAGCCAAAAACATTCAGTACTTC
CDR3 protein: CASRTGTFLAKNIQYF

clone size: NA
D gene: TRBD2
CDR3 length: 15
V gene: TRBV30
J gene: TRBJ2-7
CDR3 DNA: TGTGCCTGGAGTACGGGGACTAGCGTTCCCTACGAGCAGTACTTC
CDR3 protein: CAWSTGTSVPYEQYF

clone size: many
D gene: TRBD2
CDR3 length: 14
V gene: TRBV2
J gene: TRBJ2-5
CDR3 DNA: TGTGCCAGCATGGAAGCGGGGTTGGGAGAGACCCAGTACTTC
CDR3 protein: CASMEAGLGETQYF

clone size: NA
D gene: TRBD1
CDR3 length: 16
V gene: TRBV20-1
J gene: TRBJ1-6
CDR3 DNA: TGCAGTGCTAGGATGCCCGGGACAGGGATCAATTCACCCCTCCACTTT
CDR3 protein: CSARMPGTGINSPLHF

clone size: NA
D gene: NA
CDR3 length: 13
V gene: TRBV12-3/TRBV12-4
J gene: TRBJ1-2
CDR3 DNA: TGTGCCAGCAGTTTCTCGGCTGGGTTCGGCTACACCTTC
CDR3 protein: CASSFSAGFGYTF

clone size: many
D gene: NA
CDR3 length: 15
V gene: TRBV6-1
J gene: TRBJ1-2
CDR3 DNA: TGTGCCAGCAGTGAAGGAGGGACGGTATTCTATGGCTACACCTTC
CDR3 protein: CASSEGGTVFYGYTF

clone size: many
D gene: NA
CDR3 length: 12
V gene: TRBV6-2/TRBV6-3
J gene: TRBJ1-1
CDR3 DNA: TGTGCCAGCAGTAGGGTGAACACTGAAGCTTTCTTT
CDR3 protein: CASSRVNTEAFF

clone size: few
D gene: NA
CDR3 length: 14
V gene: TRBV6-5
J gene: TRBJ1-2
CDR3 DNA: TGTGCCAGCAGTTTGGACACGGTCTCTAATGGCTACACCTTC
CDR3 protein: CASSLDTVSNGYTF

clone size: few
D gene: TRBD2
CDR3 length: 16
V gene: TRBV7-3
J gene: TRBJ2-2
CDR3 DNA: TGTGCCAGCGCCCCGCGGAGTAGCGGGGGGGCCGGGGAGCTGTTTTTT
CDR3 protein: CASAPRSSGGAGELFF

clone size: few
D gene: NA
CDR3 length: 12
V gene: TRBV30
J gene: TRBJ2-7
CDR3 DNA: TGTGCCTGGAGTTTTGGGACCTACGAGCAGTACTTC
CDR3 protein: CAWSFGTYEQYF

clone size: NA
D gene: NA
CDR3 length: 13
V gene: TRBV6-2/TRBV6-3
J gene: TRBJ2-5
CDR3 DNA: TGTGCCAGCAGTTCACAGGGTCTAGAGACCCAGTACTTC
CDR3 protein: CASSSQGLETQYF

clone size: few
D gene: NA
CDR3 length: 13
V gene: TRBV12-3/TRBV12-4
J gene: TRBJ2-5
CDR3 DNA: TGTGCCAGCAGTTTGGAGGACGGCGGCTCCCAGTACTTC
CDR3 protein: CASSLEDGGSQYF

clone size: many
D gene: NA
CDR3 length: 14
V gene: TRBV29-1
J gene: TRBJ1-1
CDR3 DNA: TGCAGCGTTGACAATAGGCGGGCGAACACTGAAGCTTTCTTT
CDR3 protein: CSVDNRRANTEAFF

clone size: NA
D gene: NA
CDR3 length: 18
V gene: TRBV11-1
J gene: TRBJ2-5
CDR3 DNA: TGTGCCAGCAGCCTGGGGCGCTATCGAGGGACTTTTAACCCGACCCAGTACTTC
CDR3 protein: CASSLGRYRGTFNPTQYF

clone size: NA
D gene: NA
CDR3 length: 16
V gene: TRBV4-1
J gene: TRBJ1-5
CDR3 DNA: TGCGCCAGCAGCCAAGAGGGCAGGGCGGGCAATCAACCCCAGCATTTT
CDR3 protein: CASSQEGRAGNQPQHF

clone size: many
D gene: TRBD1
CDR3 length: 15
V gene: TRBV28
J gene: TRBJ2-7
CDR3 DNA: TGTGCCAGCAGGCCCCGGGACAGGGGCGCCTACGAGCAGTACTTC
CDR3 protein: CASRPRDRGAYEQYF

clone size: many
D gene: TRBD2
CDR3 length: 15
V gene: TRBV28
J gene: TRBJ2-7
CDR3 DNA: TGTGCCAGCAGTCCCCCTGGGAGCGGGATGAGTGAGCAGTACTTC
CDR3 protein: CASSPPGSGMSEQYF

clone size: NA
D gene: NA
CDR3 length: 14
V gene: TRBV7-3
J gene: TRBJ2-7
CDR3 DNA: TGTGCCAGCAGCACCAGACAGGTGAACTACGAGCAGTACTTC
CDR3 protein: CASSTRQVNYEQYF

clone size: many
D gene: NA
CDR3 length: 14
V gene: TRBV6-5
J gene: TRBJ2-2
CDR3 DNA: TGTGCTAGCGTTAGCGTGGCGAACACCGGGGAGCTGTTTTTT
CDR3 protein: CASVSVANTGELFF

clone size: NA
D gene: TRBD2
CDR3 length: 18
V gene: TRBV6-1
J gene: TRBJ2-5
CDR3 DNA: TGTGCCAGCAGCAAACCTACCGGGACTAGCGGGAAACGAGAGACCCAGTACTTC
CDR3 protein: CASSKPTGTSGKRETQYF

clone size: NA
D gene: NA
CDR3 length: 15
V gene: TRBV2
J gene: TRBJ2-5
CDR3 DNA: TGTGCCACGAAGGACGGGAGCACATTCCAAGAGACCCAGTACTTC
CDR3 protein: CATKDGSTFQETQYF

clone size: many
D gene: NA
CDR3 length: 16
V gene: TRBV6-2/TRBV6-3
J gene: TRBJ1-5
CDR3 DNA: TGTGCCAGCAGCCACGGGGCCCCCGGGGGCAATCAGCCCCAGCATTTT
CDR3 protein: CASSHGAPGGNQPQHF

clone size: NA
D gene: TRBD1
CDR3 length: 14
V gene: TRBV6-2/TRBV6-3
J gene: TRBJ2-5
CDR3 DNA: TGTGCCAGCGCCCCCGGGACAGGGGAAGAGACCCAGTACTTC
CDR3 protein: CASAPGTGEETQYF

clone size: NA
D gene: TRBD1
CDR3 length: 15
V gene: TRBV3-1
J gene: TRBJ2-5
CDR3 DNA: TGTGCCAGCAGCCAAGGCCGGGACAGTCAAGAGACCCAGTACTTC
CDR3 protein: CASSQGRDSQETQYF

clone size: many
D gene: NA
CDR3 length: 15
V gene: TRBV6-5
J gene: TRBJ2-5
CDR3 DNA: TGTGCCAGCAGTTACAGGTTTTGGGAACGAGAGACCCAGTACTTC
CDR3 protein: CASSYRFWERETQYF

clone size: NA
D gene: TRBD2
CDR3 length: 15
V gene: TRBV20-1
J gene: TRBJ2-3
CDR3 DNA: TGCAGTGCCCTGACTAGCGGGGACAGCACAGATACGCAGTATTTT
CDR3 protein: CSALTSGDSTDTQYF

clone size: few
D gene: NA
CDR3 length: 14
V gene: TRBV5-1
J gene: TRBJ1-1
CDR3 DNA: TGCGCCAGCAGCTCTGACGGGCCGAACACTGAAGCTTTCTTT
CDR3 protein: CASSSDGPNTEAFF

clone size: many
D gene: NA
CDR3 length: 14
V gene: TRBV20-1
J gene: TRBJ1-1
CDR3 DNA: TGCAGTGCTAGAGTTCCATCCCGGAACACTGAAGCTTTCTTT
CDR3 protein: CSARVPSRNTEAFF

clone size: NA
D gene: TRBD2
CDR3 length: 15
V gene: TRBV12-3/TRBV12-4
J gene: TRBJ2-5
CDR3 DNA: TGTGCCAGCAGTCTTGGCGGGGGGGCCGGGGTGACCCAGTACTTC
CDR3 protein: CASSLGGGAGVTQYF

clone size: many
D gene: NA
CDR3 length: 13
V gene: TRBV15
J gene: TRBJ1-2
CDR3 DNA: TGTGCCACCAGCAGAGGTTCGAGCTATGGCTACACCTTC
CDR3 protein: CATSRGSSYGYTF

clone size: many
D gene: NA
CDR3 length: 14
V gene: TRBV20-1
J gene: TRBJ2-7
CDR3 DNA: TGCAGTGCTAGAGATCTTAGCAGATACTACGAGCAGTACTTC
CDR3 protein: CSARDLSRYYEQYF

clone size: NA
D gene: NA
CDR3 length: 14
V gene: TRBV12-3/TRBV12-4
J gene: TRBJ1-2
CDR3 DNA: TGTGCCAGCAGCCTACCTACAGGGTCGTATGGCTACACCTTC
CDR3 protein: CASSLPTGSYGYTF

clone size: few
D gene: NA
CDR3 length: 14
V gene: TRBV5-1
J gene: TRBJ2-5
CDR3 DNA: TGCGCCAGCAGCGCTAACGTATACCAAGAGACCCAGTACTTC
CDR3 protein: CASSANVYQETQYF